A selection of T cell receptor beta chains follows, all from one sample in a study of blood T cell repertoires in COVID-19. Produced via immunoSEQ multiplex PCR; TCRdb's table is partial and in-frame only. Of roughly 200,000 clones in the sample, roughly 82% are singletons; the top ten hold 5% to 7%. Source material: PBMCs or T cells enriched from blood (not recorded which). The receptors come from a man aged 35 to 55 with acute COVID-19. CDR3s include the opening cysteine and the closing phenylalanine or tryptophan. The D gene is left open where the match is weak.

TRBJ2-5	TRBV24-1	.	TGTGCCACCAGTGACCGTCGAGAGACCCAGTACTTC	CATSDRRETQYF
TRBJ2-3	TRBV7-3	TRBD1	TGTGCCAGCAGCTCTAAGACAGGGGGTCCCGCAGATACGCAGTATTTT	CASSSKTGGPADTQYF
TRBJ2-2	TRBV3-1/TRBV3-2	.	TGTGCCAGCAGTACAGACGGATACCCTACCGGGGAGCTGTTTTTT	CASSTDGYPTGELFF
TRBJ2-2	TRBV4-3	TRBD1	TGCGCCAGCAGCCAAGCTGTTGGACAGGGGACCGGGGAGCTGTTTTTT	CASSQAVGQGTGELFF
TRBJ2-5	TRBV6-4	TRBD2	TGTGCCAGCAGTCCCCCCTCCCTTTGCGGGGGGGAGGAGGAGACCCAGTACTTC	CASSPPSLCGGEEETQYF
TRBJ2-5	TRBV5-1	.	TGCGCCAGCAGCAGAGAGAGGGCCGAATATGGAGAGACCCAGTACTTC	CASSRERAEYGETQYF
TRBJ2-3	TRBV29-1	TRBD2	TGCAGCGTGGAACTAGCGGGAGAAAGTGGAGGGGATACGCAGTATTTT	CSVELAGESGGDTQYF
TRBJ2-1	TRBV7-9	.	TGTGCCAGCAGCTTAGACTATGAGCAGTTCTTC	CASSLDYEQFF
TRBJ2-1	TRBV11-3	TRBD2	TGTGCCAGCAGCTTAGAGTTAGCGGGAGGGTTTTCCAATGAGCAGTTCTTC	CASSLELAGGFSNEQFF
TRBJ2-1	TRBV28	TRBD1	TGTGCCAGCAGCCCCGCCGGGGGACAGGGCTTGTATGAGCAGTTCTTC	CASSPAGGQGLYEQFF
TRBJ1-2	TRBV6-2/TRBV6-3	TRBD1	TGTGCCAGCAGCCTACAGGGGGATGGCTACACCTTC	CASSLQGDGYTF
TRBJ2-3	TRBV24-1	TRBD1	TGTGCCACAACAGGGGGCGCAACAGATACGCAGTATTTT	CATTGGATDTQYF
TRBJ2-1	TRBV9	.	TGTGCCAGCAGCGCGATAGATGAGCAGTTCTTC	CASSAIDEQFF
TRBJ1-1	TRBV24-1	.	TGTGCCACCCGGGGACTCGTGAACACTGAAGCTTTCTTT	CATRGLVNTEAFF
TRBJ2-5	TRBV5-4	TRBD1	TGTGCCAGCAGCCCGTCCCGACAGGGAGAGACCCAGTACTTC	CASSPSRQGETQYF
TRBJ1-1	TRBV7-3	.	TGTGCCAGCAGCCAGACAGTGAACACTGAAGCTTTCTTT	CASSQTVNTEAFF
TRBJ1-2	TRBV5-1	.	TGCGCCAGCGGATTTCGGAGGGCGGGGAAATATGGCTACACCTTC	CASGFRRAGKYGYTF
TRBJ1-2	TRBV27	.	TGTGCCAGCACCGATCGCGCAGGATTCGCCGGCTACACCTTC	CASTDRAGFAGYTF
TRBJ2-1	TRBV27	TRBD1	TGTGCCAGCAGTTGGGGACAGAACAGCTACAATGAGCAGTTCTTC	CASSWGQNSYNEQFF